This T cell receptor (beta chain) was found in a study of T cell responses to AZD1222 COVID-19 vaccine. Produced via immunoSEQ multiplex PCR; TCRdb's table is partial and in-frame only. The data hold roughly 100,000 clones, with roughly 84% observed a single time. The specimen was peripheral blood, collected on day 0 of AZD1222 vaccination. The receptor comes from an adult in good health.

For the CDR3, the DNA is TGTGCCAGCAGCCCTGGACAGAACTATGGCTACACCTTC. Amino acids: CASSPGQNYGYTF. This chain links TRBV3-1 (or the pseudogene TRBV3-2) with TRBJ1-2; D is possibly TRBD1 (6 bases). Germline-derived CDR1 and CDR2 are LGHDT and YNNKEL (reference sequence). Trimming shortened V by 4 bases and J by 2 bases, and 8 bases separated the two germline ends. There are 13 residues in the CDR3.